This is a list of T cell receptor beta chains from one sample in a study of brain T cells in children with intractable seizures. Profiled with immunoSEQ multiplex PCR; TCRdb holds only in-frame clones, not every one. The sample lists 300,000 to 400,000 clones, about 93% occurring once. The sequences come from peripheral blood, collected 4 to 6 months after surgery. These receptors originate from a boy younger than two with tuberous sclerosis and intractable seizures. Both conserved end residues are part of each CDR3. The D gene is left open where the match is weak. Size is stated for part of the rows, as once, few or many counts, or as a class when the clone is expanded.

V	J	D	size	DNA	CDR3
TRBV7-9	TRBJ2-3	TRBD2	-	TGTGCCAGCAGCTTAGAACTAGCGGGGGATACAGATACGCAGTATTTT	CASSLELAGDTDTQYF
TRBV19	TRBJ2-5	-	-	TGTGCCAGTAGTCCGACAGATCAAGAGACCCAGTACTTC	CASSPTDQETQYF
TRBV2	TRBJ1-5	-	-	TGTGCCAGCAATACGGTGTCTCAGCCCCAGCATTTT	CASNTVSQPQHF
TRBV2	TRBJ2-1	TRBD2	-	TGTGCCAGCAGTGAGGCCGGGGGGGCCTTCTACAATGAGCAGTTCTTC	CASSEAGGAFYNEQFF
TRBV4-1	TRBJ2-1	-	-	TGCGCCAGCAGCCAAGGACCAGGCTACAATGAGCAGTTCTTC	CASSQGPGYNEQFF
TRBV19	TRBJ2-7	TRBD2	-	TGTGCCAGTAGTACTTTCGGGGGGGCCTACGAGCAGTACTTC	CASSTFGGAYEQYF
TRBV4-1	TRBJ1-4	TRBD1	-	TGCGCCAGCCAGGGGGCGAAGGATGAAAAACTGTTTTTT	CASQGAKDEKLFF
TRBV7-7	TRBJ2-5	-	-	TGTGCTAGCAGCATATTAGCGGCCCACGGGACCCAGTACTTC	CASSILAAHGTQYF
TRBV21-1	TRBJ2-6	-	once	TGTGCCAGCAGCCGACCGAGCTCTGGGGCCAACGTCCTGACTTTC	CASSRPSSGANVLTF
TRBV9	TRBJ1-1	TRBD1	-	TGTGCCAGCAGCGTTCATGACAGGGCCCTCGAAGCTTTCTTT	CASSVHDRALEAFF
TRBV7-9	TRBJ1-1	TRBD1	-	TGTGCCAGCAGCGACCGACAGGGGGGCAACACTGAAGCTTTCTTT	CASSDRQGGNTEAFF
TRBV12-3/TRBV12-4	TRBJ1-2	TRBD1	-	TGTGCCAGCAGCCCACAGGGGTACGATGGCTACACCTTC	CASSPQGYDGYTF
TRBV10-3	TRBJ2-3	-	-	TGTGCCATCAGTGAGCTTCCGGAAAGCACAGATACGCAGTATTTT	CAISELPESTDTQYF
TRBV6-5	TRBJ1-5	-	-	TGTGCCAGCAGTTTGACCATTAATCAGCCCCAGCATTTT	CASSLTINQPQHF
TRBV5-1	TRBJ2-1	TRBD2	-	TGCGCCAGCAGCTCCCTTTTAGCGGGAGGGTTAGCTGAGCAGTTCTTC	CASSSLLAGGLAEQFF
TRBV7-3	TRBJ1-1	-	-	TGTGCCAGCAGCAGGGAGCGCGGGTCGGAAGCTTTCTTT	CASSRERGSEAFF
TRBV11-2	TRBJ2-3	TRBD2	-	TGTGCCAGCAGCTCCAGAGGTTTAGCGGGGTTCACAGATACGCAGTATTTT	CASSSRGLAGFTDTQYF
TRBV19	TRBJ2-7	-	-	TGTGCCAGTAGTATACGGGTCTTCTACGAGCAGTACTTC	CASSIRVFYEQYF
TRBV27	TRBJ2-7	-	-	TGTGCCAGCAGTTTAGTCCAGGGAATCCAATGGGAGCAGTACTTC	CASSLVQGIQWEQYF
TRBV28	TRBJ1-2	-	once	TGTGCCAGCAGCGGGGGGTTCTATGGCTACACCTTC	CASSGGFYGYTF
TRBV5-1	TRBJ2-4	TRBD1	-	TGCGCCAGCAGCCCACCCGGGACAGAGAAAAACATTCAGTACTTC	CASSPPGTEKNIQYF
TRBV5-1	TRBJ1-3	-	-	TGCGCCAGTTGCAAGGGGGTCGCCGGAAACACCATATATTTT	CASCKGVAGNTIYF
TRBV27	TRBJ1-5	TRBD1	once	TGTGCCACCGGACAGGGGGCCGGGCAGCCCCAGCATTTT	CATGQGAGQPQHF
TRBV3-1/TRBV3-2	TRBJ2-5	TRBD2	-	TGTGCCAGCAGCCAAGATTGGACTAGCAGAGAGTACCAAGAGACCCAGTACTTC	CASSQDWTSREYQETQYF
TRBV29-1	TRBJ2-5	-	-	TGCAGCGTTGATAATATAGGGCCATTAGAGACCCAGTACTTC	CSVDNIGPLETQYF
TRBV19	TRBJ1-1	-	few	TGTGCCAGTAGTGGTCTTTTGGGCCTCACTGAAGCTTTCTTT	CASSGLLGLTEAFF
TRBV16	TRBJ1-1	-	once	TGTGCCAGCAGCCAATTCGGGGGCACTGAAGCTTTCTTT	CASSQFGGTEAFF
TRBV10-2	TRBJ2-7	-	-	TGCGCCAGCAGTGTAGGAGGGAGCTACGAGCAGTACTTC	CASSVGGSYEQYF
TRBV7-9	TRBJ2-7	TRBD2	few	TGTGCCAGCACAACAGCGGGGTCACCCTACGAGCAGTACTTC	CASTTAGSPYEQYF
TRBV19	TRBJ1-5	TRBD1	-	TGTGCCACCGAACCACAGGGGGCGATGAGGTTCGTCAATCAGCCCCAGCATTTT	CATEPQGAMRFVNQPQHF
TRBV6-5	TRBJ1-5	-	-	TGTGCCAGCAGCAGATTAGGGGATAGCAATCAGCCCCAGCATTTT	CASSRLGDSNQPQHF
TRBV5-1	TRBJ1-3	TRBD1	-	TGCGCCAGCAGCTCCGACAGGGCTGGTGGAAACACCATATATTTT	CASSSDRAGGNTIYF
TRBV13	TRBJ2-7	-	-	TGTGCCAGCAGCCCTCCTTTGGGCTACGAGCAGTACTTC	CASSPPLGYEQYF
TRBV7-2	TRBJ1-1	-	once	TGTGCCAGCAGCTTGTTCGAGGGACGGGAAGCGGCTTTCTTT	CASSLFEGREAAFF
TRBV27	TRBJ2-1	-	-	TGTGCCAGCACTTGGGGGGGGACAGACTCCTACAATGAGCAGTTCTTC	CASTWGGTDSYNEQFF
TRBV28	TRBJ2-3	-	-	TGTGCCAGCAAGGGGTTTACTCCTAGCACAGATACGCAGTATTTT	CASKGFTPSTDTQYF
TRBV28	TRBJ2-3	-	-	TGTGCCAGCAGTTTGATATGGGGTAAAGGCACAGATACGCAGTATTTT	CASSLIWGKGTDTQYF